A selection of T cell receptor beta chains follows, all from one sample in a study of control samples from healthy donors and cancer patients. The repertoire was sequenced with immunoSEQ multiplex PCR; TCRdb's copy has only in-frame clones and lacks some. The sample contains about 120,000 clones, roughly 90% of which appear only once. The sample taken for sequencing was blood. Every receptor here comes from a man younger than 35 in good health. Both conserved end residues are part of each CDR3. Fields, in order: CDR3 protein, CDR3 DNA, J gene, D gene, clone size, V gene. The D gene is left open where the match is weak. Only some rows state a clone size, as once, few, many or a class for expanded clones.

CDR3 protein: CASTWNGARETQYF; CDR3 DNA: TGCGCCAGCACCTGGAACGGGGCGAGAGAGACCCAGTACTTC; J gene: TRBJ2-5; D gene: -; clone size: -; V gene: TRBV5-1
CDR3 protein: CASSQRTGTNTEAFF; CDR3 DNA: TGCGCCAGCAGCCAACGGACAGGGACGAACACTGAAGCTTTCTTT; J gene: TRBJ1-1; D gene: TRBD1; clone size: -; V gene: TRBV4-3
CDR3 protein: CASEIQIRRGELFF; CDR3 DNA: TGTGCCAGCGAGATACAAATAAGGAGGGGGGAGCTGTTTTTT; J gene: TRBJ2-2; D gene: -; clone size: -; V gene: TRBV5-6
CDR3 protein: CASSVPGSGEQYF; CDR3 DNA: TGTGCCAGCAGTGTCCCAGGGAGTGGCGAGCAGTACTTC; J gene: TRBJ2-7; D gene: -; clone size: once; V gene: TRBV6-4
CDR3 protein: CASSKGTVSGANVLTF; CDR3 DNA: TGTGCCAGTAGTAAAGGGACCGTCTCTGGGGCCAACGTCCTGACTTTC; J gene: TRBJ2-6; D gene: -; clone size: -; V gene: TRBV19
CDR3 protein: CASSPNRGRETQYF; CDR3 DNA: TGTGCCAGCAGTCCCAACAGGGGCCGAGAGACCCAGTACTTC; J gene: TRBJ2-5; D gene: TRBD1; clone size: -; V gene: TRBV6-5
CDR3 protein: CASSPGARGATQYF; CDR3 DNA: TGTGCCAGCAGCCCGGGCGCCCGGGGGGCGACCCAGTACTTC; J gene: TRBJ2-5; D gene: -; clone size: -; V gene: TRBV14
CDR3 protein: CSGNLVAGNEQFF; CDR3 DNA: TGCAGCGGGAACTTGGTAGCGGGCAATGAGCAGTTCTTC; J gene: TRBJ2-1; D gene: TRBD2; clone size: -; V gene: TRBV29-1
CDR3 protein: CASSLGYGQGQYF; CDR3 DNA: TGTGCCAGCAGCTTGGGTTACGGTCAAGGGCAGTACTTC; J gene: TRBJ2-7; D gene: -; clone size: -; V gene: TRBV5-4
CDR3 protein: CASSLRRGEAFF; CDR3 DNA: TGTGCCAGCAGCCTCCGCCGGGGTGAAGCTTTCTTT; J gene: TRBJ1-1; D gene: -; clone size: -; V gene: TRBV6-5
CDR3 protein: CASSLRNSGTAYGYTF; CDR3 DNA: TGTGCCAGCAGCTTACGCAACTCCGGGACGGCCTATGGCTACACCTTC; J gene: TRBJ1-2; D gene: -; clone size: -; V gene: TRBV13
CDR3 protein: CASTQQGASHEQYF; CDR3 DNA: TGCGCCAGCACTCAACAGGGGGCCAGCCACGAGCAGTACTTC; J gene: TRBJ2-7; D gene: TRBD1; clone size: -; V gene: TRBV5-1
CDR3 protein: CASTQYSPLHF; CDR3 DNA: TGTGCCAGCACCCAATATTCACCCCTCCACTTT; J gene: TRBJ1-6; D gene: -; clone size: -; V gene: TRBV6-5
CDR3 protein: CASSLGGNTIYF; CDR3 DNA: TGTGCCAGCAGCTTGGGTGGAAACACCATATATTTT; J gene: TRBJ1-3; D gene: -; clone size: -; V gene: TRBV5-4
CDR3 protein: CASNPAGYEQYF; CDR3 DNA: TGTGCCAGCAACCCTGCAGGGTACGAGCAGTACTTC; J gene: TRBJ2-7; D gene: -; clone size: -; V gene: TRBV28
CDR3 protein: CASMASLEAFF; CDR3 DNA: TGTGCCAGCATGGCCTCGTTGGAAGCTTTCTTT; J gene: TRBJ1-1; D gene: -; clone size: once; V gene: TRBV12-3/TRBV12-4
CDR3 protein: CASSQTRDLGQNIQYF; CDR3 DNA: TGCGCCAGCAGTCAAACCAGGGACTTAGGGCAAAACATTCAGTACTTC; J gene: TRBJ2-4; D gene: -; clone size: -; V gene: TRBV23-1
CDR3 protein: CSASVLERITGNEQFF; CDR3 DNA: TGCAGTGCTAGTGTGTTGGAGCGGATTACGGGCAATGAGCAGTTCTTC; J gene: TRBJ2-1; D gene: -; clone size: -; V gene: TRBV20-1
CDR3 protein: CASSPFGQGEEQYF; CDR3 DNA: TGTGCCAGCTCACCATTCGGACAGGGAGAAGAGCAGTACTTC; J gene: TRBJ2-7; D gene: TRBD1; clone size: once; V gene: TRBV18
CDR3 protein: CSASEPGHSSYEQYF; CDR3 DNA: TGCAGTGCTAGTGAACCGGGACACAGCTCCTACGAGCAGTACTTC; J gene: TRBJ2-7; D gene: -; clone size: -; V gene: TRBV20-1
CDR3 protein: CASSIGGGNTGELFF; CDR3 DNA: TGTGCCAGTAGTATAGGGGGAGGGAACACCGGGGAGCTGTTTTTT; J gene: TRBJ2-2; D gene: -; clone size: -; V gene: TRBV19
CDR3 protein: CAWSAKTGFNEKLFF; CDR3 DNA: TGTGCCTGGAGTGCTAAGACAGGATTTAATGAAAAACTGTTTTTT; J gene: TRBJ1-4; D gene: -; clone size: -; V gene: TRBV30
CDR3 protein: CASSGSGRDTEAFF; CDR3 DNA: TGCGCCAGCAGTGGATCGGGGAGGGACACTGAAGCTTTCTTT; J gene: TRBJ1-1; D gene: -; clone size: -; V gene: TRBV10-1
CDR3 protein: CASSPPGRGNIQYF; CDR3 DNA: TGTGCCAGCAGCCCCCCCGGGAGGGGAAACATTCAGTACTTC; J gene: TRBJ2-4; D gene: TRBD2; clone size: -; V gene: TRBV11-3
CDR3 protein: CASSEYGANYGYTF; CDR3 DNA: TGTGCCAGCAGTGAATATGGGGCAAACTATGGCTACACCTTC; J gene: TRBJ1-2; D gene: -; clone size: -; V gene: TRBV25-1
CDR3 protein: CASSTGTALNYGYTF; CDR3 DNA: TGCGCCAGCAGCACCGGGACAGCCCTTAACTATGGCTACACCTTC; J gene: TRBJ1-2; D gene: TRBD1; clone size: -; V gene: TRBV5-1
CDR3 protein: CATSDFIGTSEFF; CDR3 DNA: TGTGCCACCAGTGATTTTATTGGGACAAGTGAGTTCTTC; J gene: TRBJ2-1; D gene: -; clone size: -; V gene: TRBV24-1
CDR3 protein: CASSLSDRGGYTF; CDR3 DNA: TGTGCCAGCAGCTTATCTGACCGGGGGGGCTACACCTTC; J gene: TRBJ1-2; D gene: -; clone size: -; V gene: TRBV7-2
CDR3 protein: CASSELGLDPNEQFF; CDR3 DNA: TGCGCCAGCAGTGAGTTGGGACTAGATCCCAATGAGCAGTTCTTC; J gene: TRBJ2-1; D gene: TRBD2; clone size: -; V gene: TRBV10-1
CDR3 protein: CASSGQGEAFF; CDR3 DNA: TGTGCCAGCAGTGGACAGGGGGAGGCTTTCTTT; J gene: TRBJ1-1; D gene: TRBD1; clone size: -; V gene: TRBV2
CDR3 protein: CASSVGSGSAKNIQYF; CDR3 DNA: TGTGCCAGCAGCGTAGGCTCAGGGTCTGCCAAAAACATTCAGTACTTC; J gene: TRBJ2-4; D gene: -; clone size: -; V gene: TRBV7-3
CDR3 protein: CASSFIYEQYF; CDR3 DNA: TGTGCCAGCAGTTTTATCTACGAGCAGTACTTC; J gene: TRBJ2-7; D gene: -; clone size: -; V gene: TRBV28
CDR3 protein: CASSRRAPTNEKLFF; CDR3 DNA: TGTGCCAGTAGTAGGCGGGCTCCAACTAATGAAAAACTGTTTTTT; J gene: TRBJ1-4; D gene: -; clone size: -; V gene: TRBV19
CDR3 protein: CSASFGDEKLFF; CDR3 DNA: TGCAGTGCTAGTTTTGGGGATGAAAAACTGTTTTTT; J gene: TRBJ1-4; D gene: -; clone size: -; V gene: TRBV20-1
CDR3 protein: CASSLAVTRYEQYF; CDR3 DNA: TGTGCCAGCAGCTTAGCTGTCACGCGCTACGAGCAGTACTTC; J gene: TRBJ2-7; D gene: -; clone size: once; V gene: TRBV11-2
CDR3 protein: CASSWGAEGNQPQHF; CDR3 DNA: TGTGCCAGCAGTTGGGGGGCCGAGGGCAATCAGCCCCAGCATTTT; J gene: TRBJ1-5; D gene: -; clone size: -; V gene: TRBV28
CDR3 protein: CASSLAGTSVLYEQYF; CDR3 DNA: TGTGCCAGCAGTTTAGCCGGGACTAGCGTCCTATACGAGCAGTACTTC; J gene: TRBJ2-7; D gene: TRBD2; clone size: -; V gene: TRBV27
CDR3 protein: CASTLRFGAPGYGYTF; CDR3 DNA: TGTGCCAGTACCCTTCGCTTTGGGGCTCCCGGCTATGGCTACACCTTC; J gene: TRBJ1-2; D gene: -; clone size: -; V gene: TRBV19
CDR3 protein: CASSPLLAGGQETQYF; CDR3 DNA: TGTGCCAGCTCACCACTCCTCGCGGGAGGGCAAGAGACCCAGTACTTC; J gene: TRBJ2-5; D gene: TRBD2; clone size: -; V gene: TRBV18
CDR3 protein: CATHTGGRGNQPQHF; CDR3 DNA: TGTGCCACCCATACTGGGGGGCGCGGCAATCAGCCCCAGCATTTT; J gene: TRBJ1-5; D gene: -; clone size: few; V gene: TRBV19
CDR3 protein: CASSDQRGATYEQYF; CDR3 DNA: TGCGCCAGCTCCGACCAGCGGGGAGCAACCTACGAGCAGTACTTC; J gene: TRBJ2-7; D gene: TRBD2; clone size: -; V gene: TRBV10-1